This is a list of T cell receptor beta chains from one sample in a study of lymphopenia after photon versus proton radiotherapy. TCRdb's copy holds only in-frame clones and misses some; the assay was immunoSEQ multiplex PCR. In the table there are approximately 71,000 clones, approximately 91% of which are singletons. Here the sequenced sample was peripheral blood, taken from a patient treated with photon-based radiotherapy. Source of these receptors: a woman aged 70-85 years with pancreatic cancer. Each CDR3 is given with its conserved first and last residue. The D gene is left open where the match is weak. Clone sizes are given selectively: once, few, many, or a class where the clone is expanded.

j_call,v_call,d_call,clone_size,cdr3_nt,cdr3_aa
TRBJ2-1,TRBV2,-,-,TGTGCCAGCAGTTCGCCCCTCGGGCAGTTCTTC,CASSSPLGQFF
TRBJ2-4,TRBV18,-,-,TGTGCCAGCTCACCCCCTTCGGCTTCAACCAAAAACATTCAGTACTTC,CASSPPSASTKNIQYF
TRBJ2-1,TRBV7-3,-,-,TGTGCCAGCAGCCTAGGCGGGGAAAACAATGAGCAGTTCTTC,CASSLGGENNEQFF
TRBJ2-5,TRBV18,-,-,TGTGCCAGCTCACTCTCCCTCCAAGAGACCCAGTACTTC,CASSLSLQETQYF
TRBJ2-5,TRBV30,-,-,TGTGCCTGGATACGGTCTGGCGGGGAGACCCAGTACTTC,CAWIRSGGETQYF
TRBJ2-1,TRBV11-3,-,-,TGTGCCAGCAGCATTGACTCGGACTCCTACAATGAGCAGTTCTTC,CASSIDSDSYNEQFF
TRBJ2-5,TRBV9,-,-,TGTGCCAGCAGCGTAGGGGTAGGGAACCAAGAGACCCAGTACTTC,CASSVGVGNQETQYF
TRBJ2-7,TRBV5-4,TRBD1,-,TGTGCCAGCAGCGTCGGACAGGAGACCTACGAGCAGTACTTC,CASSVGQETYEQYF
TRBJ1-5,TRBV9,-,-,TGTGCCAGCAGCGTAGGTTCCAGGGACGATCAGCCCCAGCATTTT,CASSVGSRDDQPQHF
TRBJ2-4,TRBV6-5,-,-,TGTGCCAGCAGCCCCCTGATAGCCGGGGACATTCAGTACTTC,CASSPLIAGDIQYF
TRBJ2-7,TRBV29-1,-,-,TGCAGCGTCCGGGACTCAACCTACGAGCAGTACTTC,CSVRDSTYEQYF
TRBJ2-2,TRBV9,-,-,TGTGCCAGCAGACCGGGACACACGTCCGGGGAGCTGTTTTTT,CASRPGHTSGELFF
TRBJ2-7,TRBV6-6,-,-,TGTGCCAGCAGTTACTCAGCGGGCGGGGAGCAGTACTTC,CASSYSAGGEQYF
TRBJ2-5,TRBV7-3,TRBD2,once,TGTGCCAGCAGCCTAGCGGGAGTCCGGGAGACCCAGTACTTC,CASSLAGVRETQYF
TRBJ1-4,TRBV11-2,-,-,TGTGCCAGCAGCCCCCTATTGGGTAAGACTACAACTAATGAAAAACTGTTTTTT,CASSPLLGKTTTNEKLFF
TRBJ2-5,TRBV27,TRBD2,-,TGTGCCAGCAGTTTTTCGACTAGCGGCCAAGAGACCCAGTACTTC,CASSFSTSGQETQYF
TRBJ2-6,TRBV10-1,-,-,TGCGCCAGCAGTGAGGGGGCGCTGATGGGGGCCAACGTCCTGACTTTC,CASSEGALMGANVLTF
TRBJ2-3,TRBV4-2,-,-,TGTGCCAGCAGCCATAGCGGGAACCAGGGGGCGGCGCAGTATTTT,CASSHSGNQGAAQYF
TRBJ1-2,TRBV5-8,-,-,TGTGCCAGCAGCCGTACTATGGGTTACACCTTC,CASSRTMGYTF
TRBJ1-5,TRBV7-9,-,-,TGTGCCAGCAGCCACTCTCGAGGGGGCAATCAGCCCCAGCATTTT,CASSHSRGGNQPQHF
TRBJ2-7,TRBV4-2,TRBD2,-,TGTGCCAGCAGCTTAGTGTCTAGCGGGAGGGTCCACGAGCAGTACTTC,CASSLVSSGRVHEQYF
TRBJ2-5,TRBV18,TRBD2,-,TGTGCCAGCTCACCGCTGAGCGGGGAAGAGACCCAGTACTTC,CASSPLSGEETQYF
TRBJ2-3,TRBV21-1,-,-,TGTGCCAGCCCGGGGGGAGGGGCGGGAGATACGCAGTATTTT,CASPGGGAGDTQYF
TRBJ2-6,TRBV6-5,-,-,TGTGCCAGCAGTTACCTAGGAGGGACTGGGGCCAACGTCCTGACTTTC,CASSYLGGTGANVLTF
TRBJ2-1,TRBV12-2,-,-,TGTGCAAGTCGCTTAGCGGACACCACTTACAATGAGCAGTTCTTC,CASRLADTTYNEQFF
TRBJ2-2,TRBV7-3,-,-,TGTGCCAGCAGCTTATCCCGAGGCGGGAACACCGGGGAGCTGTTTTTT,CASSLSRGGNTGELFF
TRBJ1-5,TRBV30,-,once,TGTGCCTGGGACATGGACGTCGGCGGTCAGCCCCAGCATTTT,CAWDMDVGGQPQHF
TRBJ1-5,TRBV7-9,-,-,TGTGCCAGCAGCCGGACGGATAGCAATCAGCCCCAGCATTTT,CASSRTDSNQPQHF
TRBJ2-6,TRBV5-4,-,few,TGTGCCAGCAGACAGACAGGCCAGCCTTCTGGGGCCAACGTCCTGACTTTC,CASRQTGQPSGANVLTF
TRBJ2-3,TRBV4-2,-,-,TGTGCCAGCAGCCAAGAGGCACGGGAAGATACGCAGTATTTT,CASSQEAREDTQYF
TRBJ1-5,TRBV5-6,-,-,TGTGCCAGCAGCCGGGTCCGTCAGCCCCAGCATTTT,CASSRVRQPQHF
TRBJ2-5,TRBV23-1,-,-,TGCGCCAGCAGTCACTCGACAGGACGTGCAGAGACCCAGTACTTC,CASSHSTGRAETQYF
TRBJ2-7,TRBV6-5,TRBD1,-,TGTGCCAGCAGTTACTCCGGGACAGGGTTGGGCGAGCAGTACTTC,CASSYSGTGLGEQYF
TRBJ2-2,TRBV7-6,TRBD2,-,TGTGCCAGCAGCCAGCCGGCGACTAGCCTGAACACCGGGGAGCTGTTTTTT,CASSQPATSLNTGELFF
TRBJ1-2,TRBV7-2,-,-,TGTGCCAGCAGCCCCAATTTTTCCCCTGCCAACTATGGCTACACCTTC,CASSPNFSPANYGYTF
TRBJ1-1,TRBV4-2,-,-,TGTGCCAGCAGCCAATCCCCCGGGGGGGGCGCTGAAGCTTTCTTT,CASSQSPGGGAEAFF
TRBJ2-2,TRBV29-1,-,-,TGCAGCGTTAAGCAGCGGACCGGGGAGCTGTTTTTT,CSVKQRTGELFF
TRBJ2-3,TRBV25-1,-,-,TGTGCCAGCAGTGAATCTCAGACATTCACAGATACGCAGTATTTT,CASSESQTFTDTQYF
TRBJ2-7,TRBV5-1,-,once,TGCGCCAGCAGCTTGAGTCAGGGGTACGAGCAGTACTTC,CASSLSQGYEQYF
TRBJ2-3,TRBV27,-,once,TGTGCCAGCAGGCGGGGCACAGATACGCAGTATTTT,CASRRGTDTQYF
TRBJ2-7,TRBV5-1,-,-,TGCGCCAGCAGCCTCCGGGACGGCGACGAGCAGTACTTC,CASSLRDGDEQYF
TRBJ2-1,TRBV27,-,-,TGTGCCAGCAGTTTGTCGGGACCCAACAATGAGCAGTTCTTC,CASSLSGPNNEQFF
TRBJ1-1,TRBV18,-,-,TGTGCCAGCTCACCACCGAGGCGGGTGAACACTGAAGCTTTCTTT,CASSPPRRVNTEAFF
TRBJ2-1,TRBV5-1,TRBD2,-,TGCGCCAGCAGCTTGGAGGGACTAGCGTATGAGCAGTTCTTC,CASSLEGLAYEQFF
TRBJ1-4,TRBV7-8,TRBD1,-,TGTGCCAGCAGCCAGGGGGCAGGGTGGGGTGAAAAACTGTTTTTT,CASSQGAGWGEKLFF
TRBJ1-5,TRBV11-2,-,-,TGTGCCAGCAGCTTGCCGGGAAGGGAGCCCCAGCATTTT,CASSLPGREPQHF
TRBJ2-1,TRBV19,-,once,TGTGCCAGTAGTATAGCTTTGACTCGAGACAATGAGCAGTTCTTC,CASSIALTRDNEQFF
TRBJ2-2,TRBV9,TRBD2,-,TGTGCCAGCAGCTCGGCCGGGACTAGCGGGACCGGGGAGCTGTTTTTT,CASSSAGTSGTGELFF
TRBJ2-3,TRBV5-1,-,-,TGCGCCAGCAGGCGGGAACTTAGCACAGATACGCAGTATTTT,CASRRELSTDTQYF